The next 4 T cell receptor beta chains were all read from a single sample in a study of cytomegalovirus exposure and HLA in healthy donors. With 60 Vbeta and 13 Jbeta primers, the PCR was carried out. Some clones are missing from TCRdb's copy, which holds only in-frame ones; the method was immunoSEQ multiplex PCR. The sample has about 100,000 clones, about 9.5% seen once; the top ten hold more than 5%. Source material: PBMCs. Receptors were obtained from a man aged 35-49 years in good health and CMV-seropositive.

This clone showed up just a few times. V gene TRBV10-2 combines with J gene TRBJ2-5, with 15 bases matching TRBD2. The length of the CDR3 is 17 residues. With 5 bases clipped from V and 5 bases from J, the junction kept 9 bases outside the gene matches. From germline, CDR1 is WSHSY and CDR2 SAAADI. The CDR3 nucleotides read TGCGCCAGCAGTCGTGGACTAGCGGGAGGGTGGGGGGAGACCCAGTACTTC. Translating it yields CASSRGLAGGWGETQYF.

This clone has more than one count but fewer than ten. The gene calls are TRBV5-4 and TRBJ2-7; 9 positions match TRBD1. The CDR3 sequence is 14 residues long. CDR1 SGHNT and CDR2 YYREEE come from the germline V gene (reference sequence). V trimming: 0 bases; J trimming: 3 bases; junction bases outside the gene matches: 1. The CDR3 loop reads CASSLDRGLYEQYF. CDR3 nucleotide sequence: TGTGCCAGCAGCTTGGACAGGGGGCTCTACGAGCAGTACTTC. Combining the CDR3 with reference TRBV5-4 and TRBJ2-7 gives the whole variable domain ETGVTQSPTHLIKTRGQQVTLRCSSQSGHNTVSWYQQALGQGPQFIFQYYREEENGRGNFPPRFSGLQFPNYSSELNVNALELDDSALYLCASSLDRGLYEQYFGPGTRLTVT.

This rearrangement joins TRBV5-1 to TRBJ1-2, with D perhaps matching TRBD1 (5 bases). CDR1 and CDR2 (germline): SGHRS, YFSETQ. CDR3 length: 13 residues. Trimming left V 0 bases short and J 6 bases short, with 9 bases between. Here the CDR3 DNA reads TGCGCCAGCAGCTTGGGGGGGGGAGATGGCTACACCTTC. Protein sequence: CASSLGGGDGYTF.

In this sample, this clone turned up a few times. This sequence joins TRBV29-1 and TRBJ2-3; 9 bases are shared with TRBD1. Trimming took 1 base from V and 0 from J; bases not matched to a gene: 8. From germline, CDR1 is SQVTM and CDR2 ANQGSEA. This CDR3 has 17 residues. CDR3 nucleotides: TGCAGCGTTGAAGTAGGGGGGACAGGGTGGAGCACAGATACGCAGTATTTT. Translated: CSVEVGGTGWSTDTQYF.